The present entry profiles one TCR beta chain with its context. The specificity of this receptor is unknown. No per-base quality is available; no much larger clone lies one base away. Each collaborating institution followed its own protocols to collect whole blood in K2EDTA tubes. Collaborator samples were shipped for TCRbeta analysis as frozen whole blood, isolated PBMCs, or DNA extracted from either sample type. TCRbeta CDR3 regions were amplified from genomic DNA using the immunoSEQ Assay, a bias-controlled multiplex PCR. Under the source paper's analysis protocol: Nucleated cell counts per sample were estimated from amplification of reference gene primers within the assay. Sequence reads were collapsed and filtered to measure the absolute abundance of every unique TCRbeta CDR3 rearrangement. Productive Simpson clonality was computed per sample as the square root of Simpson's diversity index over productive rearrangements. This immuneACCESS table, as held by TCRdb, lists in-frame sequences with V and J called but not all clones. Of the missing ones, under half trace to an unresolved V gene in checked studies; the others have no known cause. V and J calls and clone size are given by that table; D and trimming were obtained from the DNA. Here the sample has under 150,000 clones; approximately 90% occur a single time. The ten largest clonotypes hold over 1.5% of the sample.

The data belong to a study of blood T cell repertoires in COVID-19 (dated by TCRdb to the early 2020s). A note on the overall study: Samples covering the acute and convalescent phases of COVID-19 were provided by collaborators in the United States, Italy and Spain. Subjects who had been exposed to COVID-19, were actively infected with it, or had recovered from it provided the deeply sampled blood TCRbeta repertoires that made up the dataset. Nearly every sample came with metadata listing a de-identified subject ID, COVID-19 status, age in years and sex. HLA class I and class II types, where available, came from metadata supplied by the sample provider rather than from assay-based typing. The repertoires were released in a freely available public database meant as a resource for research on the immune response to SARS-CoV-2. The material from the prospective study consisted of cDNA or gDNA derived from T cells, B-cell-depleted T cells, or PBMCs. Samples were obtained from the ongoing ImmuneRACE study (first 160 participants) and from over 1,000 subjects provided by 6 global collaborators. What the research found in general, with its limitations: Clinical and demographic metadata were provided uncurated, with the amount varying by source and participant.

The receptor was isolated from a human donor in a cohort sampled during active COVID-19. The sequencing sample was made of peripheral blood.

This receptor carries the CDR3 CASSFTGGSYNEQFF. The DNA is TGTGCCAGCAGCTTCACCGGGGGCTCCTACAATGAGCAGTTCTTC. The rearranged chain carries TRBV7-9 and TRBJ2-1; D gene: possibly TRBD2, on 6 matching bases. Spanning cysteine to phenylalanine, the CDR3 consists of 15 amino acids. Only CDR3 DNA is held: 45 bases, read in frame from base 1. CDR1 and CDR2 were assigned from the germline V gene (reference sequence) as SEHNR and FQNEAQ. V loses 3 bases, J loses 0 bases, and the germline ends lie 9 bases apart.